The clone carrying this TCR beta chain occurred a few times. Its antigen is still unknown. The CDR3 extends 3 residues past the end of the read, so its final part is completed from the germline J gene. This sample was taken from a study of T cell clonality in common variable immunodeficiency. Findings and caveats of the study: Reportedly, TCR beta sequences from common variable immunodeficiency showed fewer deletions and N-nucleotide insertions.

This table comes from immunoSEQ multiplex PCR, and its TCRdb copy is limited to in-frame clones, with some not included. This repertoire holds 14,000 or so clones, and none appear only once. Germline V CDR1 and CDR2: SEHNR, FQNEAQ (reference sequence). CDR3 length: 14 amino acids. The J segment lost 2 bases and the V segment lost 10 bases, leaving 7 bases of the junction unmatched. This chain connects TRBV7-9 to TRBJ1-1, with 10 bases identical to TRBD1. The sample taken for sequencing was peripheral blood mononuclear cells. The receptor's source is a human donor with common variable immunodeficiency. The part of the CDR3 DNA that was read is TGTGCCACAAAGACAGGGGGCTTCAACACTGAA. Protein: CATKTGGFNTE. The full-length CDR3 reads as CATKTGGFNTEAFF.